This T cell receptor (beta chain) was found in a study of shared clonotypes between healthy human individuals. At the level of the study: CD4 naive cells filled three plates per donor, CD4 memory three, CD8 naive two and CD8 memory one.

Study-level points and caveats: Naive CD4 clonotypes were shared across a few donors at roughly 5.5%. Naive subsets, compared against memory subsets, generally had larger estimated richness values.

A CD45RA+ naive subset and a CD45RA-negative memory subset were split from CD4+ cells. Deletions cut 4 bases from V and 1 base from J, with 11 bases between. CDR1 is SGDLS and CDR2 is YYNGEE in the germline V gene. The CDR3 consists of 14 residues. Libraries were prepared by immunoSEQ multiplex PCR; TCRdb keeps only in-frame clonotypes and omits some of them. The sample includes hundreds of thousands of clones, around 67% of them seen just once. Only a few counts were recorded for this clone. Its antigen is undetermined. The chain is built from TRBV9 and TRBJ1-2; D perhaps matches TRBD1 (5 bases). Sample: memory CD4+ T cells sorted from blood. The subset is: CD45RA-negative fraction. The TCR was taken from a woman aged 30 to 39 in good health. In DNA, the CDR3 is TGTGCCAGCAGCCCCCTGACAGTTAACTATGGCTACACCTTC. Translated, it gives CASSPLTVNYGYTF.